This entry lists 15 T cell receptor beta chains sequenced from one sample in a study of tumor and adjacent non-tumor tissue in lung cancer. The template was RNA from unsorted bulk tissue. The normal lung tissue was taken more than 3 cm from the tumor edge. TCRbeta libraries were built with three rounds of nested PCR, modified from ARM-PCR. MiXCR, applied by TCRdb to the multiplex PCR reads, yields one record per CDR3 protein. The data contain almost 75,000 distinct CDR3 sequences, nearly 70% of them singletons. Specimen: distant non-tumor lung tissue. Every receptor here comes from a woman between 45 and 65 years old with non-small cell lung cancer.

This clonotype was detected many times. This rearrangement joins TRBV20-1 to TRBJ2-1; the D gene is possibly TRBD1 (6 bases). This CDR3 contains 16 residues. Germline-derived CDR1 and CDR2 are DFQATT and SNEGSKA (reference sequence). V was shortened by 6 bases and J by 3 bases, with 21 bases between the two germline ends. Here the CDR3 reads CSAAAGGTTNYNEQFF. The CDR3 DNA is TGCAGTGCCGCCGCCGGTGGGACAACTAACTACAATGAGCAGTTCTTC.

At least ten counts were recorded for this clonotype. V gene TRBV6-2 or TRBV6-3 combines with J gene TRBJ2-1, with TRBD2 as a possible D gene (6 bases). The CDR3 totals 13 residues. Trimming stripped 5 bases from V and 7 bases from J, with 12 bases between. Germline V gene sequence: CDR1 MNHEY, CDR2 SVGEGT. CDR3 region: CASSQSAGNEQFF. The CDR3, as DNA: TGTGCCAGCAGTCAAAGCGCGGGGAATGAGCAGTTCTTC.

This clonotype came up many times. The CDR3 is CSVRRGIEAFF. The CDR3 coding sequence is TGCAGCGTCAGACGGGGGATTGAAGCTTTCTTT. The gene calls are TRBV29-1 and TRBJ1-1; TRBD1 is a possible D gene (5 bases). CDR1 and CDR2 from the germline V gene are SQVTM and ANQGSEA. The CDR3 covers 11 residues. Trimming took off 6 bases at V and 7 bases at J, with 12 bases between the two ends.

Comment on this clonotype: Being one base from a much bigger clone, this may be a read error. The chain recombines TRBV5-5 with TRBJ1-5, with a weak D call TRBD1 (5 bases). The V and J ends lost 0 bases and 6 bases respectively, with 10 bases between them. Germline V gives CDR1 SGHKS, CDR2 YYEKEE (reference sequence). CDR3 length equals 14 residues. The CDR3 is CASSLVRGCQPQHF. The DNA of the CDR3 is TGTGCCAGCAGCTTGGTGAGGGGATGTCAGCCCCAGCATTTT.

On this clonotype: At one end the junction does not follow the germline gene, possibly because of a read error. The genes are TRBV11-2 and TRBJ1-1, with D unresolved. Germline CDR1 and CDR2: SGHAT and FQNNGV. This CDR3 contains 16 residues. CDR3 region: CAGSFHRLGMNTEAFF. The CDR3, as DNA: TGTGCCGGCAGCTTCCACCGACTGGGGATGAACACTGAAGCTTTCTTT. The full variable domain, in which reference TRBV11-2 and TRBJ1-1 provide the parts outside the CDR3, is EAGVAQSPRYKIIEKRQSVAFWCNPISGHATLYWYQQILGQGPKLLIQFQNNGVVDDSQLPKDRFSAERLKGVDSTLKIQPAKLEDSAVYLCAGSFHRLGMNTEAFFGQGTRLTVV.

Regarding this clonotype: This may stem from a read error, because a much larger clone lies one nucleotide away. The CDR3 reads CASSYSSGSTDTQYF. The CDR3 nucleotides read TGTGCCAGCAGTTACTCCAGCGGGAGCACAGATACGCAGTATTTT. The rearrangement links TRBV6-6 to TRBJ2-3, with D tentatively TRBD2 (6 bases). CDR1 MNHNY and CDR2 SVGAGI come from the germline V gene (reference sequence). The CDR3 totals 15 residues. V gave up 0 bases and J gave up 0 bases, with 7 bases separating them.

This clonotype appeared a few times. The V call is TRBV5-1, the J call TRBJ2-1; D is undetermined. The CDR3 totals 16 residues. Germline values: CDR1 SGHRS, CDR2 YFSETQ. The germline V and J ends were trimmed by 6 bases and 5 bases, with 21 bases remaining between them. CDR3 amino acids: CASTPLEGLVHNEQFF. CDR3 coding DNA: TGCGCCAGCACCCCACTCGAAGGATTGGTTCACAATGAGCAGTTCTTC.

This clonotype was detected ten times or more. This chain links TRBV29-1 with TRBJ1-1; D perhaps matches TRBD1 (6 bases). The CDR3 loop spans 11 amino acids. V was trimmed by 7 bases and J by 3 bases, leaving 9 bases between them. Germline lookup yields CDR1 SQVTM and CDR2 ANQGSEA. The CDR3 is CSGKGDTEAFF. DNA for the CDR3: TGCAGCGGGAAGGGGGACACTGAAGCTTTCTTT.

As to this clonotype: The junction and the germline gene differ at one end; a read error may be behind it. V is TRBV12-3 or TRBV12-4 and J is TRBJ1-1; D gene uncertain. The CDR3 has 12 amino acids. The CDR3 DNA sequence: TGTGCCAGCTTCAGAGGGTCCACTGAAGCTATGTTT. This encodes CASFRGSTEAMF.

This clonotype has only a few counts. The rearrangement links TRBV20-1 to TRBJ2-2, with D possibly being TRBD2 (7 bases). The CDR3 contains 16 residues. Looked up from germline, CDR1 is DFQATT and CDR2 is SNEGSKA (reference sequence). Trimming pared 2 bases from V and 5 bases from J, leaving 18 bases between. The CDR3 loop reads CSARQTSWTDTGELFF. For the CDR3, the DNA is TGCAGTGCTAGACAGACTAGCTGGACAGATACCGGGGAGCTGTTTTTT.

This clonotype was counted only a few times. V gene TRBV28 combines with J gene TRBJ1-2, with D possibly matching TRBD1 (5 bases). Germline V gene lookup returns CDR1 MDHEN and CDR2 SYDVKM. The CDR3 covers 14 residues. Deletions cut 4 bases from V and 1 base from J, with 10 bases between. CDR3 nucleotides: TGTGCCAGCAGTTCCCAGACAGTTAACTATGGCTACACCTTC. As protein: CASSSQTVNYGYTF.

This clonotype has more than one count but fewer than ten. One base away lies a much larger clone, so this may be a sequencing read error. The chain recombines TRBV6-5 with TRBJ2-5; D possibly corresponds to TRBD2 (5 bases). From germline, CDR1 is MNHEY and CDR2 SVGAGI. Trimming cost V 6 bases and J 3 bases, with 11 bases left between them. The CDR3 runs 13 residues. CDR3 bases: TGTGCCAGCAGAACATACGGGGAAGAGACCCAGTACTTC. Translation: CASRTYGEETQYF.

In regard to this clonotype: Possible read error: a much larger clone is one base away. DNA for the CDR3: TGTGTCAGCAAGCTGACTAGCGGGAGGATTGCAGATACGCAGTATTTT. Translating gives CVSKLTSGRIADTQYF. The rearrangement links TRBV12-3 or TRBV12-4 to TRBJ2-3; 13 bases match TRBD2. This CDR3 region has 16 residues.

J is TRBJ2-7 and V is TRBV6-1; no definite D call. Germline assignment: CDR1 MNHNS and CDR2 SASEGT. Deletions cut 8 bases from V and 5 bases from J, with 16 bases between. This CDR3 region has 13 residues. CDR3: CASCQTDFNEQYF. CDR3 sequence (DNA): TGTGCCAGCTGTCAAACCGACTTCAACGAGCAGTACTTC.

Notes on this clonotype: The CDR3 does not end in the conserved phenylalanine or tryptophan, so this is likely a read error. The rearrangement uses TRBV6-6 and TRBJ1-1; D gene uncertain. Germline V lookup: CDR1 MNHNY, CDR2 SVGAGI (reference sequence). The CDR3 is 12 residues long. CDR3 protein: CPSSLTGLEAFL. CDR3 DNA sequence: TGTCCCAGCAGCCTCACTGGACTGGAAGCTTTCTTA.